This T cell receptor (beta chain) came from a study of tumor T cells in aggressive B-cell lymphoma. This table comes from immunoSEQ multiplex PCR, and its TCRdb copy is limited to in-frame clones, with some not included. The sample contains about 11,000 clones, about 93% of which appear only once. V lost 5 bases to trimming and J lost 4 bases; unmatched junction nucleotides: 12. The CDR3 consists of 16 residues. CDR1 is SGHNT and CDR2 is YENEEA in the germline V gene. The sequence was obtained from an adult with diffuse large B cell lymphoma. Sequencing input: tumor tissue. The chain uses TRBV11-3 and TRBJ2-3; 7 bases are shared with TRBD1. The chain's CDR3 is CASSPMQAGGPDTQYF. The CDR3 bases are TGTGCCAGCAGCCCCATGCAGGCAGGGGGTCCAGATACGCAGTATTTT. The whole variable domain, filled in from reference TRBV11-3 and TRBJ2-3, reads EAGVVQSPRYKIIEKKQPVAFWCNPISGHNTLYWYLQNLGQGPELLIRYENEEAVDDSQLPKDRFSAERLKGVDSTLKIQPAELGDSAVYLCASSPMQAGGPDTQYFGPGTRLTVL.